Following are 4 T cell receptor beta chains from one sample sequenced in a study of CD8+CD57+ T cells in acquired aplastic anemia. CDR3 and TCR beta VDJ profiling relied on genomic DNA as the template. TCRdb re-called the reads through MiXCR, storing one row per CDR3 protein. Of some 220,000 distinct CDR3 sequences in the sample, about a third were seen once. Sequenced material: sorted CD4+, CD8+, or CD8+CD57+ T cells (not recorded which) from PBMCs. These receptor sequences come from a human donor in good health, serving as a control.

V usage is TRBV29-1 and J usage is TRBJ1-1; 9 bases are a match to TRBD1. Germline lookup yields CDR1 SQVTM and CDR2 ANQGSEA. With V trimmed by 6 bases and J by 0 bases, 11 bases remained unmatched. This CDR3 is built from 16 residues. Written as DNA, the CDR3 is TGCAGCGTAGCGACAGGGGGGTGGGGTATGAACACTGAAGCTTTCTTT. Amino acid sequence: CSVATGGWGMNTEAFF.

In this sample, this clonotype turned up many times. J is TRBJ2-7 and V is TRBV11-2; D may be TRBD1 or TRBD2 (5 bases each). Germline loops: CDR1 SGHAT, CDR2 FQNNGV. V lost 5 bases and J lost 5, with 22 bases in between. The CDR3 spans 16 residues. CDR3 nucleotides: TGTGCCAGCAGCCCCCTCATGGGCCCAGGGAGCAACGAGCAGTACTTC. Translation: CASSPLMGPGSNEQYF.

This clonotype was recorded many times. The J gene is TRBJ2-1, the V gene TRBV6-6; 9 bases match TRBD2. CDR3 length: 14 amino acids. Germline CDR1 MNHNY, CDR2 SVGAGI (reference sequence). The V gene end was trimmed by 5 bases and the J gene end by 9 bases; junction bases not matched to a gene: 8. CDR3 in amino acids: CASSRSGSLSEQFF. CDR3 DNA sequence: TGTGCCAGCAGTCGTAGCGGGAGTTTAAGTGAGCAGTTCTTC.

V and J are TRBV9 and TRBJ1-1, with TRBD1 identical over 11 bases. The germline V gene encodes CDR1 SGDLS and CDR2 YYNGEE. V trimming: 3 bases; J trimming: 3 bases; junction bases outside the gene matches: 7. CDR3 length equals 16 residues. The CDR3 reads CASSAGQGAEYTEAFF. The CDR3 DNA is TGTGCCAGCAGCGCAGGACAGGGGGCGGAGTACACTGAAGCTTTCTTT. Complete variable domain (other parts from reference TRBV9 and TRBJ1-1): DSGVTQTPKHLITATGQRVTLRCSPRSGDLSVYWYQQSLDQGLQFLIQYYNGEERAKGNILERFSAQQFPDLHSELNLSSLELGDSALYFCASSAGQGAEYTEAFFGQGTRLTVV.